These 30 T cell receptor beta chains came from one sample sequenced in a study of OX40 agonist ivuxolimab in advanced cancers. The method was immunoSEQ multiplex PCR; TCRdb's version includes in-frame clones alone and lacks a portion of them. The sample holds some 50,000 clones, around 85% seen once. The sample here was CD4+ or CD8+ T cells sorted from blood, taken in a trial of the OX40 agonist ivuxolimab. These TCRs come from an adult with an advanced solid tumor such as melanoma, head and neck, liver or kidney cancer.

This clone was detected only once. V and J are TRBV5-1 and TRBJ2-2; 8 bases align to TRBD2. Looked up from germline, CDR1 is SGHRS and CDR2 is YFSETQ. Trimming removed 5 bases from V and 6 bases from J; junction bases left unmatched: 15. The CDR3 loop spans 17 amino acids. The CDR3 loop reads CASRPDTSGYPSGELFF. CDR3 nucleotide sequence: TGCGCCAGCAGACCGGATACTAGCGGATATCCCTCCGGGGAGCTGTTTTTT. Based on the CDR3 plus reference TRBV5-1 and TRBJ2-2, the full variable domain is KAGVTQTPRYLIKTRGQQVTLSCSPISGHRSVSWYQQTPGQGLQFLFEYFSETQRNKGNFPGRFSGRQFSNSRSEMNVSTLELGDSALYLCASRPDTSGYPSGELFFGEGSRLTVL.

The chain is built from TRBV7-9 and TRBJ2-5, with D possibly being TRBD1 or TRBD2 (5 bases each). V lost 3 bases, J lost 13 bases, and 15 bases lay in between. CDR3 length: 12 residues. Germline V gives CDR1 SEHNR, CDR2 FQNEAQ (reference sequence). CDR3 sequence (DNA): TGTGCCAGCAGCTTTCGTGAGGGGAACGCGTACTTC. Translated: CASSFREGNAYF. Filled out from reference TRBV7-9 and TRBJ2-5, the complete variable domain reads DTGVSQNPRHKITKRGQNVTFRCDPISEHNRLYWYRQTLGQGPEFLTYFQNEAQLEKSRLLSDRFSAERPKGSFSTLEIQRTEQGDSAMYLCASSFREGNAYFGPGTRLLVL.

The chain has TRBV6-5 and TRBJ2-1, with TRBD2 identical over 9 bases. The germline gives CDR1 MNHEY, CDR2 SVGAGI. J gave up 9 bases and V 6 bases, and 12 bases lay outside the gene matches. CDR3 size: 15 residues. Here the CDR3 reads CASRTTSGLAREQFF. Written as DNA, the CDR3 is TGTGCCAGCAGAACGACTAGCGGCCTCGCTCGTGAGCAGTTCTTC.

This clone was recorded once. CDR3 protein: CASLKTSGLTDTQYF. CDR3 nucleotides: TGTGCCAGCCTAAAGACTAGCGGACTCACAGATACGCAGTATTTT. The chain recombines TRBV2 with TRBJ2-3, with 9 bases matching TRBD2. Germline trimming cut 8 bases from V and 2 bases from J; bases unmatched to any gene: 8. The CDR3 runs 15 residues. Germline V gene data show CDR1 as SNHLY and CDR2 as FYNNEI. Variable domain in full (rest from reference TRBV2 and TRBJ2-3): EPEVTQTPSHQVTQMGQEVILRCVPISNHLYFYWYRQILGQKVEFLVSFYNNEISEKSEIFDDQFSVERPDGSNFTLKIRSTKLEDSAMYFCASLKTSGLTDTQYFGPGTRLTVL.

J is TRBJ2-7 and V is TRBV19; D assignment may be TRBD1 or TRBD2 (5 bases each). Trimming pared 3 bases from V and 2 bases from J, leaving 14 bases between. The germline gives CDR1 LNHDA, CDR2 SQIVND (reference sequence). This CDR3 contains 15 residues. The CDR3 DNA sequence: TGTGCCAGTAGTATCGGGGCAGGGAAGACCTACGAGCAGTACTTC. It yields the protein CASSIGAGKTYEQYF.

The CDR3, as DNA: TGTGCCAGCAGCGGCTTGGCAACTCTCGTGCCCATGGAGCAGTTCTTC. It translates to CASSGLATLVPMEQFF. The chain joins TRBV7-2 to TRBJ2-1, with D unclear. This CDR3 comprises 16 residues. In germline, CDR1 is SGHTA, CDR2 FQGNSA. V gave up 5 bases and J gave up 10 bases, with 24 bases separating them.

The V call is TRBV5-6, the J call TRBJ1-5; 7 positions match TRBD1. CDR3 length equals 15 residues. Losses at the gene ends were 1 base for V and 6 bases for J; bases not matched to a gene: 7. Germline loops: CDR1 SGHDT, CDR2 YYEEEE. In nucleotides, the CDR3 is TGTGCCAGCAGCTTGATAGGCGACAGGGCTCAGCCCCAGCATTTT. Protein product: CASSLIGDRAQPQHF.

This chain uses TRBV7-8 with TRBJ1-3; no clear D gene. Germline V gives CDR1 SGHVS, CDR2 FQNEAQ. The CDR3 totals 16 residues. V dropped 3 bases and J dropped 2 bases, with 14 bases sitting between them. In DNA, the CDR3 is TGTGCCAGCAGCTTCTCAAAAACGTCCACTGGAAACACCATATATTTT. Its protein product is CASSFSKTSTGNTIYF.

This chain links TRBV30 with TRBJ2-5; D is possibly TRBD2 (5 bases). The J call may not be correct, given that the DNA end is closer to TRBJ2-7. In germline, CDR1 is GTSNPN, CDR2 SVGIG (reference sequence). The CDR3 consists of 12 residues. The CDR3 loop reads CAWSREFYEQYF. DNA for the CDR3: TGTGCCTGGAGTAGGGAGTTCTACGAGCAGTACTTC.

The sample holds one count of this clone. The genes are TRBV19 and TRBJ2-2; 9 nucleotides agree with TRBD1. CDR1 is LNHDA and CDR2 is SQIVND in the germline V gene (reference sequence). CDR3 size: 15 residues. V dropped 5 bases and J dropped 8; count of bases not matched to a gene: 9. CDR3 DNA sequence: TGTGCCAGTAGTGTCTCCGGGACAGGGAAGGGGGAGCTGTTTTTT. Its protein product is CASSVSGTGKGELFF.

There are a few counts of this clone. This chain connects TRBV18 to TRBJ2-1; maybe TRBD1 (6 bases). CDR1 KGHSH and CDR2 LQKENI come from the germline V gene. V was pared by 0 bases and J by 3 bases, with 9 bases between. CDR3 length: 15 residues. CDR3 sequence (DNA): TGTGCCAGCTCACCACCGCAGGGGCTCTACAATGAGCAGTTCTTC. The encoded protein is CASSPPQGLYNEQFF.

The chain combines TRBV10-3 with TRBJ2-2, with TRBD1 identical over 8 bases. V was clipped by 5 bases and J by 1 base; unmatched bases: 6. Germline V gene lookup returns CDR1 ENHRY and CDR2 SYGVKD. This CDR3 is built from 16 residues. CDR3 sequence (DNA): TGTGCCATCAGTAGACAGGGGCCTAAGAACACCGGGGAGCTGTTTTTT. This gives the protein CAISRQGPKNTGELFF.

The chain is built from TRBV9 and TRBJ2-7; D call uncertain. The CDR3 consists of 15 residues. Germline V CDR1 and CDR2: SGDLS, YYNGEE. Trimming stripped 0 bases from V and 3 bases from J, with 13 bases between. In nucleotides, the CDR3 is TGTGCCAGCAGCGTAGCTGGGTCCCTAAACTACGAGCAGTACTTC. Amino acid sequence: CASSVAGSLNYEQYF.

The rearrangement uses TRBV9 and TRBJ2-1, with D perhaps TRBD1 or TRBD2 (5 bases each). Germline values: CDR1 SGDLS, CDR2 YYNGEE. V gave up 0 bases and J gave up 4 bases, with 11 bases separating them. The length of the CDR3 is 15 residues. As DNA, the CDR3 is TGTGCCAGCAGCGTAGCCGGGGCCCTATACAATGAGCAGTTCTTC. It encodes CASSVAGALYNEQFF. Full variable domain (remainder filled in from reference TRBV9 and TRBJ2-1): DSGVTQTPKHLITATGQRVTLRCSPRSGDLSVYWYQQSLDQGLQFLIQYYNGEERAKGNILERFSAQQFPDLHSELNLSSLELGDSALYFCASSVAGALYNEQFFGPGTRLTVL.

V usage is TRBV5-4 and J usage is TRBJ1-5; TRBD1 matches 12 bases. Germline CDR1 reads SGHNT; CDR2 reads YYREEE (reference sequence). The V and J ends lost 4 bases and 1 base, in that order; junction bases with no gene match: 9. CDR3 length: 18 amino acids. CDR3 amino acids: CASSLTGQGAGSNQPQHF. The CDR3 coding sequence is TGTGCCAGCAGCCTTACGGGACAGGGGGCTGGGAGCAATCAGCCCCAGCATTTT.

The chain recombines TRBV5-1 with TRBJ2-7; 11 positions agree with TRBD2. The CDR3 has 15 residues. Germline V CDR1 and CDR2: SGHRS, YFSETQ. V was pared by 2 bases and J by 6 bases, with 7 bases of the junction left unmatched. The CDR3 DNA reads as TGCGCCAGCAGCTTTAGCGGGAGGGCCTCGGGCGAGCAGTACTTC. Its translation is CASSFSGRASGEQYF.

This chain connects TRBV7-2 to TRBJ1-3, with D hard to call. CDR1 SGHTA and CDR2 FQGNSA come from the germline V gene. The CDR3 is made up of 15 amino acids. Deletions cut 6 bases from V and 4 bases from J, with 16 bases between. This CDR3 is CASRTDGVKGNTIYF. The CDR3 DNA sequence: TGTGCCAGCAGAACTGATGGGGTAAAAGGAAACACCATATATTTT. The whole variable domain, filled in from reference TRBV7-2 and TRBJ1-3, reads GAGVSQSPSNKVTEKGKDVELRCDPISGHTALYWYRQSLGQGLEFLIYFQGNSAPDKSGLPSDRFSAERTGGSVSTLTIQRTQQEDSAVYLCASRTDGVKGNTIYFGEGSWLTVV.

V is TRBV28 and J is TRBJ1-5; D not certain. Germline CDR1 and CDR2: MDHEN and SYDVKM. This CDR3 spans 12 amino acids. Between the trimmed V and J ends, which lost 2 bases and 9 bases, there was a span of 8 bases. The CDR3 loop reads CASSLISGPQHF. CDR3 bases: TGTGCCAGCAGTTTAATTTCGGGGCCCCAGCATTTT.

The J gene is TRBJ1-2, the V gene TRBV29-1; D unresolved. Germline values: CDR1 SQVTM, CDR2 ANQGSEA. This CDR3 contains 15 residues. The V end lost 4 bases, the J end lost 1 base, and 16 bases lay between the germline ends. The DNA of the CDR3 is TGCAGCGTTGCCACCCAGCCCGGTGGTAACTATGGCTACACCTTC. It yields the protein CSVATQPGGNYGYTF.

The rearrangement joins TRBV6-6 to TRBJ2-5; TRBD1 aligns across 8 bases. The J call may be in error: the DNA end matches TRBJ2-7 better. The CDR3 runs 13 residues. CDR1 and CDR2 from the germline V gene are MNHNY and SVGAGI (reference sequence). CDR3 nucleotides: TGTGCCAGCAGTTACAGACAGGGGTACGAGCAGTACTTC. Its translation: CASSYRQGYEQYF.

The chain joins TRBV18 to TRBJ1-1; 8 positions match TRBD1. CDR1 is KGHSH, CDR2 LQKENI, per germline. This CDR3 comprises 15 residues. V shed 0 bases, J shed 7 bases, and the junction held 7 bases outside the gene matches. The CDR3, as DNA: TGTGCCAGCTCACCACCAAGGACAGGGTCTGGTGAAGCTTTCTTT. Translating gives CASSPPRTGSGEAFF.

The CDR3 loop is CASSLWTSGRNEQFF. CDR3 coding DNA: TGTGCCAGTAGTCTTTGGACTAGCGGGAGGAATGAGCAGTTCTTC. The V call is TRBV19, the J call TRBJ2-1; TRBD2 matches at 14 bases. Germline CDR1 LNHDA, CDR2 SQIVND (reference sequence). The CDR3 sequence is 15 residues long. The V and J ends lost 5 bases and 7 bases, in that order; junction bases with no gene match: 4.

This rearrangement joins TRBV19 to TRBJ2-1; 10 positions agree with TRBD2. Germline CDR1 LNHDA, CDR2 SQIVND (reference sequence). V gave up 5 bases and J gave up 8 bases; unmatched junction bases: 15. CDR3 length: 17 amino acids. The DNA of the CDR3 is TGTGCCAGTAGTCTCACTAGCGGGACCCGATCGGCGTATGAGCAGTTCTTC. Translating gives CASSLTSGTRSAYEQFF.

The genes are TRBV29-1 and TRBJ1-2; D may be TRBD1 (5 bases). V gave up 6 bases and J gave up 6 bases, with 14 bases separating them. Germline V gene lookup returns CDR1 SQVTM and CDR2 ANQGSEA. This CDR3 has 12 amino acids. This CDR3 reads CSVAREVDGYTF. CDR3 bases: TGCAGCGTGGCCAGGGAGGTCGATGGCTACACCTTC.

This clone was counted a single time. This chain uses TRBV27 with TRBJ2-5; D possibly uses TRBD1 or TRBD2 (6 bases each). The CDR3 loop spans 16 amino acids. Deletions cut 10 bases from V and 12 bases from J, with 33 bases between. The V gene's germline CDR1 is MNHEY and CDR2 SMNVEV (reference sequence). The CDR3: CATMGGARGPSTEKYF. The CDR3 nucleotides are TGTGCCACCATGGGGGGCGCGCGGGGTCCCTCTACCGAAAAGTACTTC.

This chain connects TRBV14 to TRBJ2-2; TRBD1 is a possible D gene (5 bases). Germline loops: CDR1 SGHDN, CDR2 FVKESK. The V end lost 2 bases, the J end lost 4 bases, and 17 bases lay between the germline ends. The CDR3 is 17 amino acids. The CDR3 spells CASSQMTDHRATGELFF. The CDR3 nucleotides read TGTGCCAGCAGCCAAATGACAGACCATAGGGCCACCGGGGAGCTGTTTTTT.

The gene calls are TRBV7-9 and TRBJ2-5, with 7 bases that match TRBD2. The V segment lost 1 base and the J segment 6 bases; nucleotides outside the gene matches: 5. The CDR3 loop spans 14 amino acids. Germline V gene sequence: CDR1 SEHNR, CDR2 FQNEAQ (reference sequence). The CDR3 sequence is CASSLVGEGKTQYF. The CDR3 DNA reads TGTGCCAGCAGCTTAGTGGGGGAGGGGAAGACCCAGTACTTC.

The rearrangement joins TRBV18 to TRBJ2-1, with 7 bases lining up with TRBD2. V shed 3 bases, J shed 4 bases, and the junction held 6 bases outside the gene matches. Germline CDR1 reads KGHSH; CDR2 reads LQKENI. The CDR3 is made up of 15 amino acids. The CDR3, as DNA: TGTGCCAGCTCACCCCGGACTAGTATTTACAATGAGCAGTTCTTC. Its protein product is CASSPRTSIYNEQFF.

The V and J genes are TRBV7-2 and TRBJ2-3; no clear D gene. The germline CDR1 and CDR2 sequences are SGHTA and FQGNSA. This CDR3 comprises 14 residues. Trimming took off 2 bases at V and 2 bases at J, with 8 bases between the two ends. The CDR3 region has the DNA TGTGCCAGCAGCTTAAAGGGCCCCACAGATACGCAGTATTTT. Translation: CASSLKGPTDTQYF.

The chain combines TRBV27 with TRBJ1-5; D gene uncertain. Germline CDR1 MNHEY, CDR2 SMNVEV (reference sequence). Trimming took off 5 bases at V and 11 bases at J, with 19 bases between the two ends. The CDR3 runs 14 residues. The CDR3 sequence: CASSPGPGIGSQHF. In DNA form, the CDR3 reads TGTGCCAGCAGTCCCGGGCCGGGTATTGGGTCCCAGCATTTT.